This TCR beta chain was identified in a study of T cells expressing NK-cell markers. Study details: Sorted CD3+CD56+NKG2C+, CD3+CD56+NKG2C- and CD3+CD56-NKG2C+ T cells supplied TCR beta repertoires.

The CDR3 covers 14 residues. Researchers built TCR beta cDNA using 5'RACE template switching with UMIs. Each CDR3 protein gets one entry in TCRdb, which reprocessed the 5' RACE reads and gives no DNA. The sample totals about 180,000 distinct CDR3 sequences. This clonotype originated in a woman aged 18 to 75 in good health. J is TRBJ1-5 and V is TRBV12-3 or TRBV12-4; TCRdb's assignment of TRBD1 cannot be checked, as there is no DNA. Material for sequencing was blood T cells: a sorted CD56 or NKG2C T cell subset, CD4+ or CD8+ T cells, or bulk PBMC T cells (not recorded which). The CDR3 region is CASSTGSGNQPQHF.